This T cell receptor (beta chain) was obtained from a study of Ad26.COV2.S vaccination and SARS-CoV-2 variants. Study overall: Vaccine-arm donor from the placebo-controlled COV1001 Ad26.COV2.S trial.

The sample's treatment: some 20 received Ad26.COV2.S at low or high dose, single or two shots; several received placebo; per-sample allocation not given. The investigators took samples on day 63 after the first vaccine or placebo injection. A note on this clone: No antigen is known for it.

General study results and limits: TCR breadth and depth analyses may have underestimated total T cell responses. Considerable breadth of spike-specific CD8+ and CD4+ T cell responses has reportedly been documented following vaccination.

Germline-derived CDR1 and CDR2 are LGHDT and YNNKEL (reference sequence). The CDR3 runs to 19 residues. V trimming: 4 bases; J trimming: 2 bases; junction bases outside the gene matches: 14. Using immunoSEQ multiplex PCR, the repertoire was profiled, and TCRdb retains in-frame clones only, with some absent. The sample consists of around 400,000 clones, more than 80% of them appearing once. The sequencing used peripheral blood, collected in a trial of Ad26.COV2.S vaccine versus placebo. The chain uses TRBV3-1 (or the pseudogene TRBV3-2) and TRBJ2-7; 13 bases match TRBD2. The source is a person aged 18-65 years who received the Ad26.COV2.S COVID-19 vaccine or a placebo. The CDR3 loop reads CASSRRPGLAGTGTYEQYF. CDR3 DNA sequence: TGTGCCAGCAGCCGCAGGCCGGGACTAGCGGGGACAGGGACCTACGAGCAGTACTTC.